These 22 T cell receptor beta chains share one sample of origin, sequenced in a study of CD8 T cells in ankylosing spondylitis. TCRdb recomputed calls from the 5' RACE reads with MiXCR, one row per CDR3 protein. The sample holds over 60,000 distinct CDR3 sequences, approximately 5% seen once. Sequenced: blood, either unsorted or a sorted T cell fraction (not recorded which). These TCRs come from a male donor with ankylosing spondylitis or in good health (not recorded which).

Only a few counts were recorded for this clonotype. The rearrangement links TRBV7-9 to TRBJ1-1, with a tentative D call TRBD1 (5 bases). This CDR3 contains 14 residues. Germline CDR1 and CDR2: SEHNR and FQNEAQ (reference sequence). V was shortened by 5 bases and J by 3 bases, with 13 bases between the two germline ends. This CDR3 is CASSGGVWDTEAFF. In nucleotides, the CDR3 is TGTGCCAGCAGCGGGGGGGTGTGGGACACTGAAGCTTTCTTT.

There are many counts of this clonotype. This chain joins TRBV5-1 and TRBJ2-2; 12 bases line up with TRBD2. CDR1 SGHRS and CDR2 YFSETQ come from the germline V gene. V lost 0 bases and J lost 4; bases outside the gene matches: 4. This CDR3 has 17 residues. Here the CDR3 DNA reads TGCGCCAGCAGCTTGGGACTAGCGGGGGCACTCACCGGGGAGCTGTTTTTT. It codes for CASSLGLAGALTGELFF.

This clonotype turned up a few times. V gene TRBV11-2 combines with J gene TRBJ2-2; 9 bases map to TRBD1. Trimming at V came to 4 bases and at J to 5 bases, leaving 8 bases not matched to a gene. This CDR3 region has 16 residues. From germline, CDR1 is SGHAT and CDR2 FQNNGV. CDR3 in DNA: TGTGCCAGCAGCTCAAAAGGGACAGGGCGGACCGGGGAGCTGTTTTTT. Protein product: CASSSKGTGRTGELFF.

This clonotype appeared many times. The rearrangement joins TRBV9 to TRBJ2-5; TRBD2 matches 7 bases. V shed 0 bases and J 5 bases; nucleotides not matched to a gene: 1. Per germline, CDR1 SGDLS and CDR2 YYNGEE. This CDR3 has 13 residues. The CDR3, as DNA: TGTGCCAGCAGCGTAGCCGGGGGGGAGACCCAGTACTTC. Its translation: CASSVAGGETQYF. The complete variable domain, with remaining parts taken from reference TRBV9 and TRBJ2-5, reads DSGVTQTPKHLITATGQRVTLRCSPRSGDLSVYWYQQSLDQGLQFLIQYYNGEERAKGNILERFSAQQFPDLHSELNLSSLELGDSALYFCASSVAGGETQYFGPGTRLLVL.

This clonotype was counted at least ten times. This sequence joins TRBV10-2 and TRBJ1-1; TRBD1 matches at 10 bases. V shed 4 bases, J shed 10 bases, and the junction held 6 bases outside the gene matches. Germline CDR1 reads WSHSY; CDR2 reads SAAADI. There are 13 residues in the CDR3. In nucleotides, the CDR3 is TGCGCCAGCAGTGTAGACAGGGGGCTCGGAGCTTTCTTT. Residues: CASSVDRGLGAFF.

The rearrangement uses TRBV7-2 and TRBJ2-1; TRBD2 agrees at 9 bases. The trim removed 4 bases at V and 7 bases at J, leaving 11 bases unmatched. The CDR3 contains 16 residues. The germline V gene has CDR1 SGHTA and CDR2 FQGNSA. CDR3 sequence (DNA): TGTGCCAGCAGCTCCCTACTAGCGGGCAGATGGAATGAGCAGTTCTTC. Its translation: CASSSLLAGRWNEQFF.

This clonotype was picked up a small number of times. V is TRBV28 and J is TRBJ2-3, with TRBD1 matching over 8 bases. From germline, CDR1 is MDHEN and CDR2 SYDVKM. Trimming took 8 bases from V and 6 from J; bases not matched to a gene: 7. The length of the CDR3 is 13 residues. The CDR3 protein is CASRRTGTDTQYF. CDR3 sequence (DNA): TGTGCCAGCCGACGGACAGGGACTGATACGCAGTATTTT.

In its sample, this clonotype was seen many times. This chain connects TRBV7-2 to TRBJ2-5, with 8 bases lining up with TRBD2. This CDR3 region has 16 residues. Germline lookup yields CDR1 SGHTA and CDR2 FQGNSA. After removal of 1 base from V and 5 bases from J, the junction contained 9 bases not matched to a gene. The CDR3, as DNA: TGTGCCAGCAGCTTAGGGTTCGGCGGGGGGATCGAGACCCAGTACTTC. It translates to CASSLGFGGGIETQYF.

This clonotype has ten or more counts. This sequence joins TRBV20-1 and TRBJ2-7, with a tentative D call TRBD2 (6 bases). CDR1 is DFQATT, CDR2 SNEGSKA, per germline (reference sequence). The V gene lost 4 bases and the J gene lost 3 bases, with 22 bases spanning the gap. The CDR3 consists of 16 residues. CDR3 DNA: TGCAGTGCTAAAACCCTCCTCGGGGCGGGGAACTACGAGCAGTACTTC. Translation gives CSAKTLLGAGNYEQYF.

This clonotype was detected many times. The gene calls are TRBV7-9 and TRBJ1-1, with TRBD1 matching over 7 bases. V lost 7 bases, J lost 5 bases, and 10 bases stayed unmatched. The germline V gene encodes CDR1 SEHNR and CDR2 FQNEAQ (reference sequence). This CDR3 is 14 amino acids long. The CDR3 sequence: CASTHGGGRTEAFF. CDR3 nucleotide sequence: TGTGCCAGCACCCACGGAGGGGGCAGGACTGAAGCTTTCTTT.

At least ten counts were recorded for this clonotype. At one end the junction does not follow the germline gene, possibly because of a read error. The chain has TRBV20-1 and TRBJ2-1, with 7 bases lining up with TRBD1. The CDR3 has 15 amino acids. Germline CDR1 DFQATT, CDR2 SNEGSKA (reference sequence). DNA for the CDR3: TGCAGTGCTAGAGATATGGCAGGGGGTTCCCCCGGGTGCATCTTC. This codes for CSARDMAGGSPGCIF.

There are many counts of this clonotype. The chain is built from TRBV4-2 and TRBJ2-5; 11 nucleotides line up with TRBD1. V dropped 1 base and J dropped 4; count of bases not matched to a gene: 2. The CDR3 is 15 residues long. The germline V gene encodes CDR1 LGHNA and CDR2 YNFKEQ. The CDR3 nucleotides are TGTGCCAGCAGCCAAGTGGGGACAGGGGGAGAGACCCAGTACTTC. Amino acids: CASSQVGTGGETQYF.

The table lists this clonotype with many counts. The V gene is TRBV19, the J gene TRBJ2-1; TRBD2 aligns across 8 bases. Looked up from germline, CDR1 is LNHDA and CDR2 is SQIVND (reference sequence). There are 15 residues in the CDR3. With V trimmed by 6 bases and J by 5 bases, 9 bases remained unmatched. CDR3 amino acids: CASRPHGGGNNEQFF. The CDR3 bases are TGTGCCAGTAGACCCCACGGGGGGGGAAACAATGAGCAGTTCTTC.

Many counts were recorded for this clonotype. This sequence joins TRBV28 and TRBJ2-7; 7 nucleotides line up with TRBD1. Germline lookup yields CDR1 MDHEN and CDR2 SYDVKM. V trimming: 7 bases; J trimming: 2 bases; junction bases outside the gene matches: 11. CDR3 length equals 15 residues. The CDR3 bases are TGTGCCAGCACCAGAATGGACAGGCAAGCCTACGAGCAGTACTTC. Its protein product is CASTRMDRQAYEQYF. Variable domain in full (rest from reference TRBV28 and TRBJ2-7): DVKVTQSSRYLVKRTGEKVFLECVQDMDHENMFWYRQDPGLGLRLIYFSYDVKMKEKGDIPEGYSVSREKKERFSLILESASTNQTSMYLCASTRMDRQAYEQYFGPGTRLTVT.

This chain joins TRBV19 and TRBJ2-1; 11 bases align to TRBD2. The junction had 7 bases not matched to a gene; V was cut back by 8 bases and J by 1 base. From germline, CDR1 is LNHDA and CDR2 SQIVND (reference sequence). This CDR3 contains 16 residues. CDR3 sequence reads: CASHPGLAVSYNEQFF. The DNA of the CDR3 is TGTGCCAGTCATCCGGGACTAGCGGTATCCTACAATGAGCAGTTCTTC. Full variable domain (rest looked up from reference TRBV19 and TRBJ2-1): DGGITQSPKYLFRKEGQNVTLSCEQNLNHDAMYWYRQDPGQGLRLIYYSQIVNDFQKGDIAEGYSVSREKKESFPLTVTSAQKNPTAFYLCASHPGLAVSYNEQFFGPGTRLTVL.

Many counts were recorded for this clonotype. The chain links TRBV6-5 to TRBJ2-1, with D perhaps being TRBD1 or TRBD2 (6 bases each). Germline V gives CDR1 MNHEY, CDR2 SVGAGI. V was pared by 3 bases and J by 4 bases, with 16 bases between. The CDR3 totals 16 residues. The CDR3 DNA sequence: TGTGCCAGCAGTTATGCCGCAGGGGAGGTATACAATGAGCAGTTCTTC. Protein sequence: CASSYAAGEVYNEQFF.

This clonotype has at least ten counts. The chain has TRBV5-1 and TRBJ2-3; a weak D match, TRBD2 (5 bases). CDR1 and CDR2 from the germline V gene are SGHRS and YFSETQ. The CDR3 consists of 16 residues. The V and J ends lost 3 bases and 4 bases respectively, with 18 bases between them. The CDR3 bases are TGCGCCAGCAGCTCTACCGGGGTTCGGGTATCAGATACGCAGTATTTT. It encodes CASSSTGVRVSDTQYF. Full variable domain (remainder filled in from reference TRBV5-1 and TRBJ2-3): KAGVTQTPRYLIKTRGQQVTLSCSPISGHRSVSWYQQTPGQGLQFLFEYFSETQRNKGNFPGRFSGRQFSNSRSEMNVSTLELGDSALYLCASSSTGVRVSDTQYFGPGTRLTVL.

The CDR3 loop is CACCLAGSSYNEQFF. CDR3 nucleotides: TGTGCCTGCTGCCTAGCGGGGAGCTCCTACAATGAGCAGTTCTTC. The rearrangement links TRBV3-1 to TRBJ2-1; TRBD2 aligns across 9 bases. CDR1 LGHDT and CDR2 YNNKEL come from the germline V gene (reference sequence). CDR3 size: 15 residues. The V gene end was trimmed by 11 bases and the J gene end by 0 bases; junction bases not matched to a gene: 8.

This clonotype was counted a few times. V is TRBV12-3 or TRBV12-4 and J is TRBJ1-1; TRBD1 agrees at 7 bases. With 10 bases clipped from V and 4 bases from J, the junction kept 9 bases outside the gene matches. This CDR3 contains 13 residues. The CDR3 bases are TGTGCCATCCAAGGGCAGGGGGGCACTGAAGCTTTCTTT. This sequence encodes CAIQGQGGTEAFF.

This clonotype was detected ten times or more. J is TRBJ1-6 and V is TRBV2; TRBD1 matches at 7 bases. V lost 6 bases, J lost 0 bases, and 11 bases stayed unmatched. Germline assignment: CDR1 SNHLY and CDR2 FYNNEI. The CDR3 extends over 18 amino acids. CDR3 nucleotides: TGTGCCAGCAGGAATCCTACAGGGGAGAGCTCCTATAATTCACCCCTCCACTTT. Translated: CASRNPTGESSYNSPLHF.

In its sample, this clonotype was seen many times. The V call is TRBV28, the J call TRBJ1-6, with a weak D call TRBD1 (5 bases). Germline assignment: CDR1 MDHEN and CDR2 SYDVKM. CDR3 length equals 13 residues. Trimming took off 8 bases at V and 9 bases at J, with 14 bases between the two ends. The DNA for the CDR3 is TGTGCCAGCCGGGACCAAGCGGGTTCACCCCTCCACTTT. Residues: CASRDQAGSPLHF.

This clonotype was detected ten times or more. The chain joins TRBV24-1 to TRBJ2-1; 10 positions match TRBD2. This CDR3 contains 15 residues. CDR1 and CDR2 from the germline V gene are KGHDR and SFDVKD. Trimming removed 4 bases from V and 9 bases from J; junction bases left unmatched: 8. The CDR3 sequence is CATSESGGARGEQFF. CDR3 in DNA: TGTGCCACCAGTGAGAGCGGGGGGGCGAGGGGTGAGCAGTTCTTC.